This T cell receptor (beta chain) appears in the sequencing data of a study of shared clonotypes between healthy human individuals. Unmatched junction bases numbered 8, after V lost 0 bases and J lost 3 bases. The V gene's germline CDR1 is MGHRA and CDR2 YSYEKL. CDR3 length: 17 residues. Repertoires were generated with immunoSEQ multiplex PCR, while TCRdb's copy carries only in-frame clones and drops some. Of roughly 2,300,000 clones detected, 85% to 95% appear once; the ten largest clones hold 0.37%. Sequenced input: naive CD4+ T cells from PBMCs. Subset reported: CD45RA+ positively selected. The TCR originated in a young man in good health. Some clones in this sample may be carry-over from other donors' samples. The chain combines TRBV4-1 with TRBJ2-5; 9 bases align to TRBD1. CDR3 DNA: TGCGCCAGCAGCCAAGAACCGGGACAGGGTTCCGAAGAGACCCAGTACTTC. Protein: CASSQEPGQGSEETQYF.